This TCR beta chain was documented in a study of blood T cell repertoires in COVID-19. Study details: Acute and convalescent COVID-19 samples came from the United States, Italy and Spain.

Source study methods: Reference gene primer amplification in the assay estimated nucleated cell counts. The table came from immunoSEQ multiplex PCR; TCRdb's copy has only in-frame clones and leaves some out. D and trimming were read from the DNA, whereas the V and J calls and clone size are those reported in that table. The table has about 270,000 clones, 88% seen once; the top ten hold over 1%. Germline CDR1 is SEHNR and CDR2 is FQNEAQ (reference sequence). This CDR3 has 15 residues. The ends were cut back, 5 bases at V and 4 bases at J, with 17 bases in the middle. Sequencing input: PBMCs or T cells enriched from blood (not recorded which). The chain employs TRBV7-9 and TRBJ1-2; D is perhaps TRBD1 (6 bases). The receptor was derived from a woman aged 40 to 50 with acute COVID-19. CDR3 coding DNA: TGTGCCAGCAGCCTAGTAACACAGGGCGCCTATGGCTACACCTTC. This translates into CASSLVTQGAYGYTF.